This T cell receptor (beta chain) was obtained from a study of cytomegalovirus exposure and HLA in healthy donors. The study's findings and limits: Relative to the approximately 670-donor mean, N-insertions were reportedly fewer in an Asian-associated ancestry cluster in a later analysis. Sequencing had likely introduced a cluster of highly shared sequence variants as an artifact. Donors were assumed by presence/absence analyses to have roughly uniform sequencing depth.

With 60 Vbeta and 13 Jbeta primers, the PCR was carried out. The data were produced by immunoSEQ multiplex PCR, yet TCRdb's version contains in-frame clones alone and is incomplete. Here the sample spans 180,000 or so clones, about 83% being singletons. As to this clone: What it recognizes is unknown.

V lost 0 bases to trimming and J lost 3 bases; unmatched junction nucleotides: 0. Germline CDR1 reads SEHNR; CDR2 reads FQNEAQ (reference sequence). This CDR3 region has 15 residues. What was sequenced was PBMCs. The clonotype was recovered from a female donor in good health and CMV-seronegative. This rearrangement joins TRBV7-9 to TRBJ2-3, with 10 nucleotides matching TRBD2. The CDR3 spells CASSLASGRTDTQYF. CDR3 DNA sequence: TGTGCCAGCAGCTTAGCTAGCGGGAGGACAGATACGCAGTATTTT.